This TCR beta chain appears in the sequencing data of a study of T cell responses to AZD1222 COVID-19 vaccine. Repertoires were generated with immunoSEQ multiplex PCR, while TCRdb's copy carries only in-frame clones and drops some. Among 95,000 to 100,000 clones listed, 85% to 90% were seen once. The CDR3 has 14 amino acids. The V gene lost 0 bases and the J gene lost 5 bases, with 12 bases spanning the gap. The germline V gene encodes CDR1 SGHRS and CDR2 YFSETQ. Sequences were derived from peripheral blood, sampled 28 days after the second AZD1222 dose. The chain carries TRBV5-1 and TRBJ2-7, with TRBD1 as a possible D gene (5 bases). The TCR was taken from an adult who received the AZD1222 COVID-19 vaccine. DNA for the CDR3: TGCGCCAGCAGCTTGGGTGGGGCTGCTGACGAGCAGTACTTC. Protein product: CASSLGGAADEQYF.